This TCR beta chain derives from a study of neurological immune-mediated disorders. This clonotype was recorded many times. Its target is unknown. With 10-nucleotide random UMIs included, cDNA was synthesized by 5'RACE. TCRdb analysed the 5' RACE reads with MiXCR anew, one entry per CDR3 protein. The sample lists around 47,000 distinct CDR3 sequences, 9.5% to 15% occurring once. V lost 0 bases, J lost 2 bases, and 8 bases lay in between. The length of the CDR3 is 14 residues. Germline CDR1 reads SGHRS; CDR2 reads YFSETQ. Findings of the study overall: The study found the most TCR clonal expansion in HTLV-1-associated myelopathy and the least in multiple sclerosis, below healthy controls.

Sequencing was carried out using PBMCs. This receptor was taken from a female donor in good health. J is TRBJ1-2 and V is TRBV5-1; a possible D gene is TRBD1 (6 bases). CDR3 DNA: TGCGCCAGCAGCTTGGACGGACAGAACTATGGCTACACCTTC. This translates into CASSLDGQNYGYTF.